This entry concerns a single T cell receptor beta chain. Naivety among CD8 cells was defined by CD45RO negativity and positive CCR7 selection, thereby excluding terminally differentiated effector memory CD45RA+ cells. The length of the CDR3 is 17 residues. Trimming at V came to 4 bases and at J to 2 bases, leaving 13 bases not matched to a gene. Germline V lookup: CDR1 MGHRA, CDR2 YSYEKL. This specimen comes from a study of shared clonotypes between healthy human individuals. Sequenced by immunoSEQ multiplex PCR; TCRdb stores in-frame clones only, minus some. The sample lists 600,000 or so clones, 85% to 95% occurring once.

Sequencing was performed on naive CD8+ T cells sorted from blood. The receptor was isolated from a woman aged 25-40 years in good health. The rearrangement uses TRBV4-1 and TRBJ1-2; the match to TRBD1 covers 7 bases. CDR3 region: CASSPRTQGVLNYGYTF. As DNA, the CDR3 is TGCGCCAGCAGCCCACGAACTCAGGGGGTGTTGAACTATGGCTACACCTTC.